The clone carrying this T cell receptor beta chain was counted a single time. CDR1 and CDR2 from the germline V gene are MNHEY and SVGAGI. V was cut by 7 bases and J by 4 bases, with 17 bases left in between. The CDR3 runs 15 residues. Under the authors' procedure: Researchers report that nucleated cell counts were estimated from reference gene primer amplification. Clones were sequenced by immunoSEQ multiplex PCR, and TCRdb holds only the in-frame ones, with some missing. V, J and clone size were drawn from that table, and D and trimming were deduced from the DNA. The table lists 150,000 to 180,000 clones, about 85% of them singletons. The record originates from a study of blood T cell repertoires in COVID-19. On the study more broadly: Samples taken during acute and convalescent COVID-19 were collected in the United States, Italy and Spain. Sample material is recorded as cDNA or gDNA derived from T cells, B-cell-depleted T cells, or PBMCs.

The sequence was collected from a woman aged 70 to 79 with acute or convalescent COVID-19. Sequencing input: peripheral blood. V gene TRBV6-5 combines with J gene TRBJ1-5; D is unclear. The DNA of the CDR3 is TGTGCCAGCATTCCACCGGGGAAAATAAATCAGCCCCAGCATTTT. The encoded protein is CASIPPGKINQPQHF.